This TCR beta chain was sequenced during a study of T-cell reconstitution after alpha-beta-depleted transplantation in children. Worth noting for this clonotype: One junction end does not reproduce the germline sequence, and a read error may be involved.

The TCRbeta library incorporated unique molecular identifiers. Via MiXCR, TCRdb re-called the PCR reads, giving one row per CDR3 protein. The sample consists of hundreds of thousands of distinct CDR3 sequences, 6.5% to 10% of them appearing once. This material consisted of PBMCs, mostly from graft donor cells, taken 180 days after TCRalphabeta/CD19-depleted stem cell transplant. The source is a male patient between 10 and 17 years old who had a stem cell transplant for acute lymphoblastic leukemia, so the T cells may come from the graft donor.

CDR3 sequence: CCAIDTTSGRGYEQYF. In nucleotides, the CDR3 is TGCTGTGCCATCGACACGACTAGCGGGAGGGGGTACGAGCAGTACTTC. V and J are TRBV20-1 and TRBJ2-7; 14 bases agree with TRBD2. The germline V gene encodes CDR1 DFQATT and CDR2 SNEGSKA (reference sequence). The CDR3 runs to 16 residues.